The present TCR beta chain was sequenced within a study of T cells in Graves' hyperthyroidism and ophthalmopathy. Using RNA transcripts as the source, TCR beta CDR3 regions were amplified. A set of HTBI primers served as the primers for a first-round RT-PCR of the TCR CDR3. TCRdb used MiXCR to reprocess the multiplex PCR reads, holding one entry per CDR3 protein. In the table there are under 350,000 distinct CDR3 sequences, around 15% of which are singletons. Per the germline V gene, CDR1 is LGHDT and CDR2 is YNNKEL (reference sequence). The CDR3 is made up of 16 amino acids. V shed 1 base and J shed 0 bases, with 7 bases lying between them. This clonotype was seen many times.

The chain is built from TRBV3-1 and TRBJ1-6; D remains unclear. Source material: blood. The receptor was isolated from a woman between 55 and 75 years old with Graves' ophthalmopathy. This CDR3 is CASSQALGSYNSPLHF. The CDR3 region has the DNA TGTGCCAGCAGCCAAGCGCTTGGCTCCTATAATTCACCCCTCCACTTT.